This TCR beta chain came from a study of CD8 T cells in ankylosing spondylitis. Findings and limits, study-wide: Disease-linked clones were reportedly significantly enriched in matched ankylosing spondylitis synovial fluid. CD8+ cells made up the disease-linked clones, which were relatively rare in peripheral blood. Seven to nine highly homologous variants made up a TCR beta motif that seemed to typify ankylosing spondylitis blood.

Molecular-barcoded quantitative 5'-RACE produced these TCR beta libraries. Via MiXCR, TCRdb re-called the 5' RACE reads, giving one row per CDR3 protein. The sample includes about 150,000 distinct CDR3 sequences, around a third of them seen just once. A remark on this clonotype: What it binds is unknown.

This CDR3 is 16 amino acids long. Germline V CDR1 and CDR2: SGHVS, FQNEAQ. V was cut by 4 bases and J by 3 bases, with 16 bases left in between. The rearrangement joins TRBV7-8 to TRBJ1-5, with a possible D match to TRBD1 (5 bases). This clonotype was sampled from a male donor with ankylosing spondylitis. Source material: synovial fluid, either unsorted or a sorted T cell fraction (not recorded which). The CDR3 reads CASSYSGQDNNQPQHF. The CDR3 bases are TGTGCCAGCAGCTATAGTGGGCAGGACAACAATCAGCCCCAGCATTTT.